The present TCR beta chain was sequenced within a study of T cells in Graves' hyperthyroidism and ophthalmopathy. Study-level results: Most thyroid clonotypes with frequency above 0.001 were detected in blood.

Remarks on this clonotype: No antigen is known for it.

The TCR beta CDR3 regions underwent amplification using RNA transcripts as the source. The HTBI set primed first-round TCR CDR3 RT-PCR. TCRdb reprocessed the multiplex PCR reads via MiXCR and lists one record per CDR3 protein. The sample records about 720,000 distinct CDR3 sequences, roughly a sixth being singletons. The CDR3 loop spans 15 amino acids. Germline trimming cut 3 bases from V and 0 bases from J; bases unmatched to any gene: 3. Germline V CDR1 and CDR2: DFQATT, SNEGSKA (reference sequence). Diagnoses were established using clinical symptoms, serum thyroxine and TRAb, thyroid ultrasound and orbital computed tomography. The blood specimen was taken at initial hyperthyroidism diagnosis, before any ophthalmopathy symptoms. PBMCs came from over 8.5 ml fresh peripheral blood.

The sample consisted of blood. This chain joins TRBV20-1 and TRBJ2-1, with 9 bases that match TRBD2. The receptor comes from a woman between 50 and 59 years old with Graves' hyperthyroidism that later progressed to Graves' ophthalmopathy. The DNA for the CDR3 is TGCAGTGCTAGGACTAGCGGTAGCTCCTACAATGAGCAGTTCTTC. Translating gives CSARTSGSSYNEQFF.